This TCR beta chain came from a study of T cells in localized non-small cell lung cancer (dated by TCRdb to between 2020 and 2021). In the study overall: Comparing tumors with uninvolved tumor-adjacent lungs, the study looked at the T cell repertoires of 236 patients with early-stage NSCLC. The cohort comprised approximately 240 treatment-naïve NSCLC patients with resected, localized lung tumors. NSCLC patients had a mean age of approximately 66 years, and fewer than 150 were male and 107 female.

A word on this clone: Its antigen is still unknown. There are no base qualities to consult, and no much larger clone falls within one base.

At diagnosis, peripheral blood, uninvolved tumor-adjacent lung and tumor were collected and were preserved as a mix of fresh-frozen and FFPE material. For TCR repertoire profiling, blood samples were analyzed as peripheral blood mononuclear cells. The immunoSEQ Assay was used to sequence TCR beta CDR3 regions from DNA. Processing in the source paper ran as follows. T cell density was computed as TCR beta template counts normalized to usable DNA estimated by amplifying housekeeping genes. Richness was estimated with the preseqR package, extrapolating to 400,000 templates for PBMC samples and 120,000 templates for tissue samples. Clonality was defined by subtracting Pielou's evenness from one. To identify tissue-enriched TCRs, differential abundance testing was run on productive amino-acid clonotypes with a minimum total count of 5 and an alpha of 0.1. The Jaccard Index and the Morisita Overlap Index were used to quantify repertoire overlap between compartments. GLIPH clustered TCR beta CDR3s with public tetramer-defined viral CDR3s; viral motifs required at least three viral sequences plus V-gene enrichment. The clones in this table, taken by TCRdb from immuneACCESS, are in-frame only. Not every clone is retained; where verified, under half of the shortfall comes from an unresolved V gene, and the cause of the rest is unknown. The DNA gave D and trimming, while V, J and clone size come from that table. The sample table holds tens of thousands of clones, of which more than 85% were seen once. The leading ten clones occupy around 3.9% of the sample.

The research as a whole found: Higher T cell density in blood was associated with longer overall survival, whereas higher clonality in adjacent lung was associated with shorter survival. Because multi-region sequencing of the tumors was not done, intratumor heterogeneity could not be ruled out. The highest T cell clonality was observed in uninvolved tumor-adjacent lung, where clonality exceeded that of tumor, suggesting that antigenic responses were more focused in uninvolved tumor-adjacent lung. Of the top 100 tumor clones, a median of around 57 were detected in paired uninvolved adjacent lung; roughly 26 were also among that lung's top 100. Because the study design was exploratory, TCR variables were selected using unadjusted p-values without false-discovery rate correction.

This sequence was found in a female donor over 55 with stage II squamous cell lung carcinoma. This sample comprised peripheral blood, obtained before any cancer treatment.

Here the CDR3 is given as CASSWGLAGGTDTQYF. The nucleotides read TGTGCCAGCAGCTGGGGACTAGCGGGAGGGACAGATACGCAGTATTTT. Rearrangement joined TRBV7-8 to TRBJ2-3, and TRBD2 matches 16 of the central bases. The cysteine opens and the phenylalanine closes a CDR3 of 16 amino acids. Here the CDR3 DNA is all that survives: 48 bases in frame from base 1. V has 4 bases trimmed and J has 3 bases trimmed; junction bases matching no gene number 1. CDR1 and CDR2 (SGHVS, FQNEAQ) derive from the germline V gene.